A selection of T cell receptor beta chains follows, all from one sample in a study of blood T cell repertoires in COVID-19. Libraries were prepared by immunoSEQ multiplex PCR; TCRdb keeps only in-frame clonotypes and omits some of them. The data show around 140,000 clones, with around 81% seen just once and roughly 8% held by the top ten. Sample: peripheral blood. The receptors were gathered from a human donor in a cohort sampled during active COVID-19. The CDR3 runs from the conserved cysteine through the conserved F or W. Fields, in order: J gene, clone size, V gene, D gene, CDR3 protein, CDR3 DNA. D genes are given only for firm matches. Expanded clones get a size class; other rows say once, few or many, or leave the size out.

J: TRBJ2-7; size: NA; V: TRBV27; D: NA; CDR3: CASSLGRVTGTEQYF; DNA: TGTGCCAGCAGTTTAGGAAGGGTCACAGGGACCGAGCAGTACTTC
J: TRBJ2-7; size: NA; V: TRBV5-4; D: NA; CDR3: CASSSQGDLHEQYF; DNA: TGTGCCAGCAGCTCACAGGGTGACCTGCACGAGCAGTACTTC
J: TRBJ2-3; size: NA; V: TRBV27; D: TRBD2; CDR3: CASSFSGRGTDTQYF; DNA: TGTGCCAGCAGTTTTAGCGGGAGAGGCACAGATACGCAGTATTTT
J: TRBJ2-7; size: NA; V: TRBV12-3/TRBV12-4; D: TRBD1; CDR3: CYRGFCEQYF; DNA: TGTTACAGGGGTTTCTGCGAGCAGTACTTC
J: TRBJ1-4; size: NA; V: TRBV24-1; D: TRBD1; CDR3: CATSESGGAGEKLFF; DNA: TGTGCCACCAGTGAGTCAGGGGGCGCTGGGGAAAAACTGTTTTTT
J: TRBJ2-1; size: NA; V: TRBV19; D: TRBD1; CDR3: CATYLARDSPNEQFF; DNA: TGTGCCACATATCTTGCCCGGGACAGCCCTAATGAGCAGTTCTTC
J: TRBJ1-1; size: NA; V: TRBV27; D: NA; CDR3: CASYKSEGWGTEAFF; DNA: TGTGCCAGCTATAAATCAGAGGGCTGGGGCACTGAAGCTTTCTTT
J: TRBJ2-7; size: few; V: TRBV11-2; D: TRBD2; CDR3: CASSPTGTSLYEQYF; DNA: TGTGCCAGCAGCCCCACCGGGACTAGTCTCTACGAGCAGTACTTC
J: TRBJ2-7; size: NA; V: TRBV6-5; D: NA; CDR3: CASSYSPGNYEQYF; DNA: TGTGCCAGCAGTTACTCTCCGGGGAACTACGAGCAGTACTTC
J: TRBJ1-5; size: NA; V: TRBV24-1; D: NA; CDR3: CATSDPRGGSGNQPQHF; DNA: TGTGCCACCAGTGATCCGCGGGGAGGGTCAGGCAATCAGCCCCAGCATTTT
J: TRBJ2-7; size: NA; V: TRBV6-5; D: TRBD2; CDR3: CASSSPLAGVYEQYF; DNA: TGTGCCAGCAGTTCCCCGCTAGCGGGAGTTTACGAGCAGTACTTC
J: TRBJ2-1; size: NA; V: TRBV28; D: TRBD2; CDR3: CASSSLAGGSYNEQFF; DNA: TGTGCCAGCAGTTCCCTAGCGGGAGGTTCCTACAATGAGCAGTTCTTC
J: TRBJ2-7; size: NA; V: TRBV4-1; D: NA; CDR3: CASSPRGQPYEQYF; DNA: TGCGCCAGCAGCCCTAGGGGACAACCCTACGAGCAGTACTTC
J: TRBJ2-5; size: few; V: TRBV5-4; D: TRBD2; CDR3: CASSLARLAGVETQYF; DNA: TGTGCCAGCAGCTTGGCCCGACTAGCGGGAGTGGAGACCCAGTACTTC
J: TRBJ2-7; size: NA; V: TRBV5-1; D: NA; CDR3: CASSLDGTTYEQYF; DNA: TGCGCCAGCAGCTTGGACGGGACAACCTACGAGCAGTACTTC
J: TRBJ2-3; size: once; V: TRBV4-1; D: NA; CDR3: CASSQYTAAAASTDTQYF; DNA: TGCGCCAGCAGCCAATACACGGCCGCAGCGGCTAGCACAGATACGCAGTATTTT
J: TRBJ1-5; size: NA; V: TRBV11-2; D: NA; CDR3: CASSWANQPQHF; DNA: TGTGCCAGCAGCTGGGCGAATCAGCCCCAGCATTTT
J: TRBJ1-1; size: NA; V: TRBV19; D: NA; CDR3: CASSTRGLNTEAFF; DNA: TGTGCCAGTAGTACCAGGGGACTGAACACTGAAGCTTTCTTT
J: TRBJ2-1; size: NA; V: TRBV29-1; D: NA; CDR3: CSVGFRAGYTREQFF; DNA: TGCAGCGTTGGATTCAGGGCTGGTTATACTCGGGAGCAGTTCTTC
J: TRBJ1-1; size: NA; V: TRBV5-4; D: NA; CDR3: CASTLDFTGNTEAFF; DNA: TGTGCCAGCACGTTGGACTTCACTGGGAACACTGAAGCTTTCTTT
J: TRBJ1-1; size: NA; V: TRBV6-5; D: NA; CDR3: CASRSGAGTEAFF; DNA: TGTGCCAGCAGATCGGGCGCGGGCACTGAAGCTTTCTTT
J: TRBJ2-7; size: NA; V: TRBV7-2; D: NA; CDR3: CASSLGRGTYEQYF; DNA: TGTGCCAGCAGCTTAGGACGCGGGACTTACGAGCAGTACTTC
J: TRBJ1-2; size: few; V: TRBV6-1; D: TRBD1; CDR3: CASSEELTGGGINRYGYTF; DNA: TGTGCCAGCAGTGAAGAGCTAACAGGGGGCGGAATAAACCGCTATGGCTACACCTTC
J: TRBJ1-1; size: NA; V: TRBV7-2; D: NA; CDR3: CASSRDSILTEAFF; DNA: TGTGCCAGCAGCCGTGACTCTATCCTCACTGAAGCTTTCTTT
J: TRBJ1-2; size: NA; V: TRBV4-3; D: TRBD1; CDR3: CASSQDAWTGGINGYTF; DNA: TGCGCCAGCAGCCAAGATGCCTGGACAGGGGGCATTAATGGCTACACCTTC
J: TRBJ1-2; size: NA; V: TRBV10-3; D: TRBD1; CDR3: CAISEGQGASGYTF; DNA: TGTGCCATCAGTGAGGGACAGGGGGCGTCTGGCTACACCTTC